Each of the 20 T cell receptor beta chains below was sequenced from the same sample in a study of T cell changes during pregnancy in multiple sclerosis. Assay: immunoSEQ multiplex PCR; the TCRdb copy retains only in-frame clones and omits some. The data hold over 70,000 clones, with roughly 90% observed a single time. The source material was peripheral blood, sampled in the first trimester of pregnancy. The receptors shown here come from a female donor in good health, enrolled as a control in a pregnancy study.

V gene TRBV28 combines with J gene TRBJ1-2; maybe TRBD1 (5 bases). Trimming stripped 4 bases from V and 8 bases from J, with 20 bases between. The CDR3 covers 15 residues. Germline loops: CDR1 MDHEN, CDR2 SYDVKM. Written as DNA, the CDR3 is TGTGCCAGCAGTTACGCATTAACAGGCATTAGAGGCTACACCTTC. Protein sequence: CASSYALTGIRGYTF.

The chain employs TRBV6-1 and TRBJ1-1; D gene unclear. The CDR3 consists of 10 residues. Trimming stripped 6 bases from V and 11 bases from J, with 10 bases between. The germline V gene has CDR1 MNHNS and CDR2 SASEGT. CDR3 coding DNA: TGTGCCAGCAGGGGAGGGTGGGCTTTCTTT. It yields the protein CASRGGWAFF.

This sequence joins TRBV7-8 and TRBJ2-1; TRBD1 is a possible D gene (5 bases). The CDR3 extends over 14 amino acids. CDR1 SGHVS and CDR2 FQNEAQ come from the germline V gene. V was trimmed by 10 bases and J by 4 bases, leaving 17 bases between them. The CDR3 region is CATAFAGLYNEQFF. As DNA, the CDR3 is TGTGCCACCGCCTTCGCAGGGTTGTACAATGAGCAGTTCTTC.

This rearrangement joins TRBV29-1 to TRBJ1-1; D gene uncertain. The germline V gene has CDR1 SQVTM and CDR2 ANQGSEA. Between the trimmed V and J ends, which lost 4 bases and 1 base, there was a span of 10 bases. The CDR3 spans 13 residues. The CDR3 is CSVGWRGNTEAFF. For the CDR3, the DNA is TGCAGCGTTGGTTGGAGAGGGAACACTGAAGCTTTCTTT.

This chain joins TRBV7-6 and TRBJ1-3; weak D call: TRBD1 (6 bases). This CDR3 has 15 residues. Germline CDR1 reads SGHVS; CDR2 reads FNYEAQ. The V and J ends lost 5 bases and 0 bases respectively, with 11 bases between them. CDR3 sequence reads: CASSPTGYSGNTIYF. In nucleotides, the CDR3 is TGTGCCAGCAGCCCTACAGGGTACTCTGGAAACACCATATATTTT.

The genes are TRBV5-6 and TRBJ1-5; no firm D call. CDR1 and CDR2 from the germline V gene are SGHDT and YYEEEE. CDR3 size: 12 residues. V was clipped by 0 bases and J by 8 bases, with 6 bases between them. DNA for the CDR3: TGTGCCAGCAGCTTGGGCCCGGAGCCCCAGCATTTT. Amino acids: CASSLGPEPQHF.

The chain employs TRBV7-3 and TRBJ2-3; weak D call: TRBD2 (6 bases). The CDR3 consists of 18 residues. V lost 0 bases, J lost 2 bases, and 18 bases lay in between. Germline CDR1 reads SGHTA; CDR2 reads FQGTGA. Here the CDR3 reads CASSLTGGGSSITDTQYF. The CDR3 DNA follows: TGTGCCAGCAGCTTAACGGGGGGTGGCAGCAGTATCACAGATACGCAGTATTTT. Based on the CDR3 plus reference TRBV7-3 and TRBJ2-3, the full variable domain is GAGVSQTPSNKVTEKGKYVELRCDPISGHTALYWYRQSLGQGPEFLIYFQGTGAADDSGLPNDRFFAVRPEGSVSTLKIQRTERGDSAVYLCASSLTGGGSSITDTQYFGPGTRLTVL.

The rearrangement links TRBV28 to TRBJ1-5; a weak D match, TRBD1 (5 bases). The CDR3 consists of 15 residues. V was shortened by 7 bases and J by 0 bases, with 13 bases between the two germline ends. CDR1 and CDR2 from the germline V gene are MDHEN and SYDVKM. Written as DNA, the CDR3 is TGTGCCAGCACCTTAGGGGATGCTAGCAATCAGCCCCAGCATTTT. Translating gives CASTLGDASNQPQHF.

The sample holds a few counts of this clone. The V gene is TRBV9, the J gene TRBJ2-1; D is possibly TRBD2 (6 bases). Per germline, CDR1 SGDLS and CDR2 YYNGEE. The CDR3 has 13 amino acids. The V and J ends lost 2 bases and 7 bases respectively, with 10 bases between them. In DNA, the CDR3 is TGTGCCAGCAGCGTCGGGGGAGGAAATGAGCAGTTCTTC. The encoded protein is CASSVGGGNEQFF.

The chain employs TRBV10-3 and TRBJ2-5; D is unresolved. Between the trimmed V and J ends, which lost 4 bases and 5 bases, there was a span of 11 bases. Germline values: CDR1 ENHRY, CDR2 SYGVKD. The CDR3 spans 13 residues. Written as DNA, the CDR3 is TGTGCCATCAGTGGACACCCCAGGGAGACCCAGTACTTC. It yields the protein CAISGHPRETQYF.

V is TRBV7-9 and J is TRBJ1-2; possibly TRBD1 for D (5 bases). The CDR3 sequence is 14 residues long. V gave up 1 base and J gave up 4 bases, with 10 bases separating them. CDR1 and CDR2 from the germline V gene are SEHNR and FQNEAQ (reference sequence). The CDR3 loop reads CASSLGDSFYGYTF. In DNA form, the CDR3 reads TGTGCCAGCAGCTTAGGCGACAGTTTCTATGGCTACACCTTC.

This chain links TRBV7-3 with TRBJ1-6, with TRBD1 as a possible D gene (5 bases). The CDR3 has 16 residues. Germline lookup yields CDR1 SGHTA and CDR2 FQGTGA. The ends were cut back, 4 bases at V and 9 bases at J, with 19 bases in the middle. The CDR3 nucleotides read TGTGCCAGCAGCTCTTGGGGACTCCTAGCATGTTCACCCCTCCACTTT. Residues: CASSSWGLLACSPLHF. Full variable domain (outside the CDR3, taken from reference TRBV7-3 and TRBJ1-6): GAGVSQTPSNKVTEKGKYVELRCDPISGHTALYWYRQSLGQGPEFLIYFQGTGAADDSGLPNDRFFAVRPEGSVSTLKIQRTERGDSAVYLCASSSWGLLACSPLHFGNGTRLTVT.

The chain links TRBV2 to TRBJ2-2; 9 bases fit TRBD1. Germline V gene lookup returns CDR1 SNHLY and CDR2 FYNNEI. The V gene end was trimmed by 9 bases and the J gene end by 0 bases; junction bases not matched to a gene: 2. CDR3 length: 14 amino acids. The CDR3 loop reads CASRQGANTGELFF. The CDR3 DNA reads TGTGCCAGTCGACAGGGGGCGAACACCGGGGAGCTGTTTTTT.

This clone was seen only once. The V call is TRBV28, the J call TRBJ2-7; tentative D call: TRBD2 (7 bases). Germline loops: CDR1 MDHEN, CDR2 SYDVKM. V was clipped by 8 bases and J by 2 bases, with 16 bases between them. The CDR3 runs to 14 residues. The CDR3 sequence: CASQGGGPPYEQYF. CDR3 nucleotide sequence: TGTGCCAGCCAGGGAGGGGGACCACCCTACGAGCAGTACTTC.

This clone was recorded once. The J gene is TRBJ2-3, the V gene TRBV7-9; 14 bases map to TRBD2. V lost 5 bases to trimming and J lost 2 bases; unmatched junction nucleotides: 6. Germline assignment: CDR1 SEHNR and CDR2 FQNEAQ (reference sequence). CDR3 length: 17 amino acids. The CDR3 protein is CASSPLGLAGATDTQYF. The CDR3 DNA sequence: TGTGCCAGCAGCCCATTGGGACTAGCGGGGGCCACAGATACGCAGTATTTT.

The chain employs TRBV9 and TRBJ1-4, with D unclear. This CDR3 contains 13 residues. Trimming stripped 0 bases from V and 11 bases from J, with 11 bases between. CDR1 is SGDLS, CDR2 YYNGEE, per germline. CDR3 residues: CASSVATEDKLFF. CDR3 nucleotides: TGTGCCAGCAGCGTAGCTACGGAGGATAAACTGTTTTTT.

The genes are TRBV20-1 and TRBJ1-2; D gene uncertain. The V and J ends lost 3 bases and 8 bases respectively, with 10 bases between them. The CDR3 is made up of 11 amino acids. Germline V gene sequence: CDR1 DFQATT, CDR2 SNEGSKA (reference sequence). For the CDR3, the DNA is TGCAGTGCTAGTGAACAGAAGGGCTACACCTTC. Translating it yields CSASEQKGYTF.

V usage is TRBV5-1 and J usage is TRBJ2-2, with 8 bases identical to TRBD1. The CDR3 contains 17 residues. V lost 0 bases and J lost 3; bases outside the gene matches: 7. Germline loops: CDR1 SGHRS, CDR2 YFSETQ. The chain's CDR3 is CASSLGPRQGYTGELFF. As DNA, the CDR3 is TGCGCCAGCAGCTTGGGTCCCCGACAGGGGTACACCGGGGAGCTGTTTTTT. Variable domain in full (rest from reference TRBV5-1 and TRBJ2-2): KAGVTQTPRYLIKTRGQQVTLSCSPISGHRSVSWYQQTPGQGLQFLFEYFSETQRNKGNFPGRFSGRQFSNSRSEMNVSTLELGDSALYLCASSLGPRQGYTGELFFGEGSRLTVL.

The V call is TRBV21-1, the J call TRBJ1-4; TRBD1, the table's D call, lacks a check against the DNA. TRBV21-1 is a pseudogene. This CDR3 is 11 amino acids long. This CDR3 reads CASSHRVKLFF. CDR3 sequence (DNA): TGTGCCAGCAGCCACAGGGTTAAACTGTTTTTT.

This chain uses TRBV18 with TRBJ1-5; TRBD1 is a possible D gene (5 bases). Germline V gene lookup returns CDR1 KGHSH and CDR2 LQKENI. The CDR3 is 14 amino acids. Trimming removed 3 bases at V and 3 bases at J, with 9 bases between. CDR3 region: CASSPRDFNQPQHF. The DNA for the CDR3 is TGTGCCAGCTCACCCCGGGACTTCAATCAGCCCCAGCATTTT.